This TCR beta chain was retrieved from a study of cytomegalovirus exposure and HLA in healthy donors (dated by TCRdb to about 2017). In terms of the full investigation: According to an earlier analysis of 587 of the donors, 150 million to 200 million T cells yielded 90 million to 130 million unique TCR beta sequences and less than 300 Gb of sequence data. The study combined high-throughput TCR immunosequencing, statistical association of individual TCRs with disease status, and machine learning to predict cytomegalovirus infection status. An early release that covered roughly 600 HLA-typed donors contained 300 to 350 gigabases of sequencing data and around 80 million unique TCR sequences. The aim of the study was to test whether cataloging public T cell receptors could identify signatures of past pathogen exposure. A later genetic analysis took genome-wide SNP genotypes for about 55% of the 666 donors and used that subset as a discovery cohort. The study used immunosequencing to profile the T cell repertoires of several hundred subjects and linked those repertoires to cytomegalovirus serostatus. Four to six DR-DQ haplotypes were handled as single units for association and clustering, since linkage in the cohort was strong. All discovery cohort repertoires had been generated using a single sequencing platform. An earlier analysis of roughly 580 of the donors used high-throughput TCR beta sequencing to judge whether each TCR beta V gene segment behaved as functional or pseudogenic. The number of typed donors differed by locus: about 620-640 for A, B, C, DRB1 and DQB1; 500 to 550 for DQA1; about 600 for DPA1; and about 450 for DPB1. A separate validation cohort of over 95 different subjects was used in addition to the roughly 700-subject first cohort. Among about 370 genotyped donors of the cohort, an average of about 220,000 unique TCR beta nucleotide sequences was sequenced per donor, of which about 18% were non-productive. Alongside the repertoire data, information on donor age, sex, ethnicity and CMV serostatus was compiled. Of the 300 to 500 genotyped donors, roughly 76% were placed in the genetic ancestry cluster associated with self-reported Caucasian donors. HLA typing included class I and class II loci at four-digit resolution. Rather than drawing on any new phenotypic data, the later analysis identified candidate immune exposures from TCR beta sequences and the way those sequences occurred across donors. A later analysis re-analyzed previously published TCR beta repertoires from several hundred donors and added high-resolution HLA genotyping to study TCR occurrence patterns. Results and caveats for the whole study, not just this receptor: It was suggested by the authors that the approach could potentially be generalized to other disease states and immunological phenotypes. For the cohort, immune exposure information was limited to CMV serostatus. According to a later genetic analysis, donors in an Asian-associated ancestry cluster had fewer N-insertions in productive TCRs than the approximately 690-donor mean. Roughly uniform sequencing depth across donors was assumed in presence/absence analyses, although this assumption may not hold. Across donors, most TCR sequences were observed very rarely, whereas some public TCRs were present in many individuals. V-gene and J-gene trimming of TCR beta chains was associated with a missense DCLRE1C variant in a later genetic analysis, and the association was replicated in an independent cohort. A later analysis found that most CMV-associated TCR beta chains appeared HLA-restricted, with HLA associations seemingly driven largely by CMV exposure. Specific HLA alleles were associated with some 15,000 TCR beta sequences at a false discovery rate of 0.05 in a later analysis. A further reported finding was that TCR beta sequences accurately predicted the HLA-A and HLA-B alleles for most subjects in the first cohort. In a later analysis, HLA-associated TCR beta chains showed more clonal expansion and lower generation probabilities than non-associated chains that were equally common. Correlated functional status among segregating V segments might be attributable to linkage disequilibrium, but an unknown experimental factor could not be ruled out. A later analysis reported that several top co-occurrence clusters appeared linked to parvovirus B19, influenza, CMV and Epstein-Barr virus. This cohort had only TCR beta chains sequenced, and the lack of alpha or paired-chain data limited which features could be detected. A later analysis found that TCR association rates varied across HLA loci, with DRB1 alleles showing the most associated TCRs and HLA-C alleles the fewest. A cluster of highly shared sequence variants was judged likely to be a technical artifact of the sequencing pipeline. Cytomegalovirus status was reported to be diagnosed by the classifier with high specificity and sensitivity in both the original and validation cohorts. The study listed 164 TCR beta chains as associated with cytomegalovirus. Some IMGT-functional V segments, including TRBV6-2 and TRBV6-3, could not be distinguished by the 87-base-pair reads and were therefore excluded. Assigning TCR associations to individual alleles was difficult when HLA alleles, especially DR and DQ, strongly co-occurred. Because HLA typing was unavailable for some donors at each locus, only the typed subset was used in association tests. In vitro tests confirmed that a few of the cytomegalovirus-associated TCR beta chains recognize cytomegalovirus antigens. Because counts were too low, fewer than 20 rarely observed V segments, including chromosome 9 orphons, were excluded from the earlier analysis of fewer than 650 of the donors. Broadly in line with IMGT annotations, most TCR beta V segments showed up in productive rearrangements about 90% or about 30% of the time in an earlier analysis of approximately 640 of the donors.

Trimming at the junction amounts to 4 bases on V and 7 bases on J, and the germline ends lie 17 bases apart. CDR1 and CDR2 are read off the germline V gene as SQVTM and ANQGSEA. The CDR3 spans 14 residues, from the cysteine through the phenylalanine. Here the CDR3 DNA is all that survives: 42 bases in frame from base 1. The cohort was made up of 666 healthy bone marrow donors. At the time of sampling, all cohort members were nominally healthy, though unrecorded immune exposures were likely present. The donor was CMV seropositive and belonged to the group of 250 to 300 seropositive cohort members. A peripheral blood sample was provided by each donor, and peripheral blood mononuclear cells were used for TCR beta sequencing. The Qiagen DNeasy Blood Extraction Kit was used to extract genomic DNA from the blood cell samples. Libraries were constructed by the immunoSEQ multiplex PCR assay. The multiplex PCR relied on a mix of 60 forward primers for TCR Vbeta segments and 13 reverse primers for TCR Jbeta segments. The CDR3 region of rearranged TCR beta genes was amplified from genomic DNA by a multiplex PCR assay. Amplified TCR beta libraries were sequenced as 87-base-pair reads on the Illumina HiSeq System. The paper's processing steps were these. A later analysis tallied 75 million to 85 million unique TCR beta chains across the 666 repertoires, and approximately 11 million of those chains were shared by two or more donors. A nearest-neighbor algorithm error-corrected the raw reads and collapsed the reads into unique sequences, merging closely related sequences to remove PCR and sequencing errors. To assign V, D and J gene segments, CDR3 sequences were aligned to IMGT reference sequences. For a sequence to be retained, a match of at least six nucleotides to both a V gene segment and a J gene segment was required. A rearrangement counted as productive if the CDR3 had no stop codons and remained in frame with V and J, and every other rearrangement counted as non-productive. CDR3 was defined according to IMGT convention as the region running from the second conserved V-encoded cysteine to the conserved J-encoded phenylalanine. In an earlier analysis of around 640 of the donors, sequences lacking an unambiguous match to a single V gene segment were excluded. An earlier analysis of 587 of the donors classified V segments as functional when productive rearrangements were above 56.7% and as segregating when the standard deviation between donors was above 5%. A statistical classification framework was built for diagnosing cytomegalovirus status from the catalog of TCR beta chain sequences. A later analysis assigned V and J genes by comparing TCR nucleotide sequences with IMGT/GENE-DB human TR gene sequences. Using the TCRdist pipeline, a later analysis assigned CDR3 sequences along with most-parsimonious VDJ recombination scenarios. In a later analysis, each TCR beta chain was defined by its CDR3 amino acid sequence together with its V-gene family, and reads without a unique V-gene family were excluded. As a way to deal with suspected cross-contamination and a sequencing artifact, a later analysis dropped over 550 nucleotide sequences that were highly shared and had low generation probability. For each public chain, a later analysis derived a clonal expansion index from normalized ranks of inferred template counts within each repertoire. In a later analysis, generation probabilities were computed with a VDJ recombination model fitted to out-of-frame rearrangements, and the resulting probabilities were checked against IGoR. A later analysis scored TCR-TCR, TCR-HLA and TCR-CMV co-occurrence with hypergeometric tests, applying a repertoire-size bias correction to TCR pairs. To estimate false discovery rates, a later analysis permuted the HLA or CMV assignments 20 times. In a later analysis, co-occurring TCRs were grouped with DBSCAN, and TCRdist sequence similarity was added when clustering was performed within HLA-allele-positive subsets. Co-occurrence clustering excluded repertoires with fewer than 30,000 or more than 120,000 public chains, plus five with anomalous nucleotide sharing. Held by TCRdb, this immuneACCESS table contains in-frame sequences only and omits some clones. Under half of the omission traces to an unresolved V gene where checked; the cause of the rest is unknown. The V and J calls and the clone size are those of that table, but D and trimming were determined from the DNA. The sample contains around 170,000 clones, more than 80% of them found a single time. The leading ten clones occupy about 2.6% of the sample.

In regard to this clone: What antigen it recognizes has not been identified. Base qualities are not at hand, and no much larger clone is one base apart.

The clonotype originates from a woman aged 45 to 65 in good health and CMV-seropositive. The sequence is built from TRBV29-1 and TRBJ1-5; the D gene is perhaps TRBD1, from 6 matching bases. Sequenced: PBMCs. The CDR3 reads as follows: CSVGLGGGGQPQHF. The DNA is as follows: TGCAGCGTTGGATTAGGCGGGGGCGGACAGCCCCAGCATTTT.